This passage covers 18 T cell receptor beta chains from one sample sequenced in a study of shared clonotypes between healthy human individuals. Naive CD8 cells lacked CD45RO and underwent positive selection for CCR7, leaving out terminally differentiated effector memory CD45RA+ cells. The assay was immunoSEQ multiplex PCR, and TCRdb's table has in-frame clones only and misses some. The repertoire holds millions of clones, with around 93% as singletons. Sequenced sample: naive CD8+ T cells from PBMCs. The receptor source for this set is a young man in good health. Some clones in this sample may be carry-over from other donors' samples.

This chain links TRBV7-6 with TRBJ2-2, with 11 bases identical to TRBD2. The trim removed 1 base at V and 7 bases at J, leaving 5 bases unmatched. Looked up from germline, CDR1 is SGHVS and CDR2 is FNYEAQ. The CDR3 has 16 amino acids. CDR3 loop: CASSLDRLAGNGELFF. The DNA of the CDR3 is TGTGCCAGCAGCTTAGATCGACTAGCGGGAAACGGGGAGCTGTTTTTT.

This rearrangement joins TRBV2 to TRBJ1-2; D ambiguous. The CDR3 is made up of 18 amino acids. Germline V gene lookup returns CDR1 SNHLY and CDR2 FYNNEI. Trimming removed 5 bases from V and 4 bases from J, with 26 bases in between. CDR3 residues: CASSPLLGEGRWTYGYTF. The CDR3 DNA reads as TGTGCCAGCAGTCCGCTCCTCGGGGAGGGCCGTTGGACCTATGGCTACACCTTC.

In this sample, this clone turned up once. The V call is TRBV2, the J call TRBJ1-1; 8 nucleotides line up with TRBD1. There are 13 residues in the CDR3. The V gene's germline CDR1 is SNHLY and CDR2 FYNNEI. V trimming: 6 bases; J trimming: 10 bases; junction bases outside the gene matches: 10. The CDR3 sequence is CASRGGQGFAAFF. The CDR3 bases are TGTGCCAGCAGGGGTGGACAGGGCTTTGCAGCTTTCTTT.

The chain couples TRBV27 to TRBJ2-5; D is perhaps TRBD2 (6 bases). CDR1 is MNHEY and CDR2 is SMNVEV in the germline V gene (reference sequence). V shed 0 bases and J shed 5 bases, with 13 bases lying between them. The length of the CDR3 is 15 residues. CDR3 sequence reads: CASSLSMGLWETQYF. CDR3 nucleotide sequence: TGTGCCAGCAGTTTATCGATGGGACTCTGGGAGACCCAGTACTTC.

This clone was picked up one time. The V and J genes are TRBV19 and TRBJ1-5, with 7 bases lining up with TRBD1. Germline V CDR1 and CDR2: LNHDA, SQIVND (reference sequence). J was trimmed by 5 bases and V by 7 bases; bases with no gene match: 11. This CDR3 spans 15 amino acids. DNA for the CDR3: TGTGCCAGTACCCGCCGGGACAGCATTGATCAGCCCCAGCATTTT. It specifies CASTRRDSIDQPQHF.

This chain links TRBV18 with TRBJ2-2; 7 bases line up with TRBD1. The CDR3 has 15 residues. CDR1 KGHSH and CDR2 LQKENI come from the germline V gene. With V trimmed by 8 bases and J by 5 bases, 11 bases remained unmatched. The CDR3 coding sequence is TGTGCCAGCCATCCGGGGACAGTGGGGACCGGGGAGCTGTTTTTT. This translates into CASHPGTVGTGELFF.

The J gene is TRBJ2-1, the V gene TRBV7-9; 8 bases are shared with TRBD1. Germline values: CDR1 SEHNR, CDR2 FQNEAQ (reference sequence). The length of the CDR3 is 16 residues. Trimming cost V 7 bases and J 3 bases; bases outside gene matches: 11. CDR3 residues: CASMGRGREVYNEQFF. The DNA of the CDR3 is TGTGCCAGCATGGGCAGGGGGCGTGAGGTCTACAATGAGCAGTTCTTC.

The chain uses TRBV27 and TRBJ2-1; 10 bases line up with TRBD1. With V trimmed by 3 bases and J by 3 bases, 5 bases remained unmatched. Germline CDR1 MNHEY, CDR2 SMNVEV (reference sequence). The CDR3 loop spans 16 amino acids. The CDR3 nucleotides read TGTGCCAGCAGTTTGACTTGGGACAGGGGCTACAATGAGCAGTTCTTC. Translating it yields CASSLTWDRGYNEQFF.

This chain connects TRBV6-5 to TRBJ2-7, with D possibly TRBD1 on 5 matching bases. With 4 bases removed from V and 1 base from J, the gap between germline ends came to 11 bases. Per germline, CDR1 MNHEY and CDR2 SVGAGI. The CDR3 runs 14 residues. The CDR3 spells CASSLQELSYEQYF. CDR3 coding DNA: TGTGCCAGCAGTTTACAGGAATTATCCTACGAGCAGTACTTC.

This clone was detected only once. The V call is TRBV5-1, the J call TRBJ2-7; no clear D. Germline CDR1 and CDR2: SGHRS and YFSETQ. Trimming took 0 bases from V and 1 from J, leaving 14 bases between them. The CDR3 covers 16 residues. The CDR3 here is CASSLGRLAVSYEQYF. The CDR3 DNA reads TGCGCCAGCAGCTTGGGTCGCCTGGCAGTATCCTACGAGCAGTACTTC.

The genes are TRBV14 and TRBJ2-2; 7 bases are shared with TRBD2. CDR3 size: 16 residues. Trimming removed 0 bases from V and 2 bases from J; junction bases left unmatched: 3. The germline CDR1 and CDR2 sequences are SGHDN and FVKESK. DNA for the CDR3: TGTGCCAGCAGCCAAGATGGGGACTATAACACCGGGGAGCTGTTTTTT. Encoded protein: CASSQDGDYNTGELFF. Filled out from reference TRBV14 and TRBJ2-2, the complete variable domain reads EAGVTQFPSHSVIEKGQTVTLRCDPISGHDNLYWYRRVMGKEIKFLLHFVKESKQDESGMPNNRFLAERTGGTYSTLKVQPAELEDSGVYFCASSQDGDYNTGELFFGEGSRLTVL.

This chain joins TRBV28 and TRBJ2-3, with 11 positions matching TRBD2. Germline V gene data show CDR1 as MDHEN and CDR2 as SYDVKM. This CDR3 has 14 amino acids. The V and J ends lost 3 bases and 15 bases, in that order; junction bases with no gene match: 11. In DNA form, the CDR3 reads TGTGCCAGCAGTTTTATGACTAGCGGGGTACTAGGCTATTTT. It specifies CASSFMTSGVLGYF.

The rearrangement links TRBV5-4 to TRBJ1-5; D gene uncertain. V dropped 0 bases and J dropped 0 bases, with 7 bases sitting between them. Germline V gene lookup returns CDR1 SGHNT and CDR2 YYREEE (reference sequence). This CDR3 spans 15 amino acids. CDR3 bases: TGTGCCAGCAGCTTGGGCGCCAATAGCAATCAGCCCCAGCATTTT. It is translated as CASSLGANSNQPQHF.

This chain links TRBV11-2 with TRBJ1-2, with no clear D. CDR3 length: 16 residues. Trimming left V 1 base short and J 3 bases short, with 15 bases between. CDR1 and CDR2 from the germline V gene are SGHAT and FQNNGV. The CDR3 loop is CASSLGPYNLHYGYTF. DNA for the CDR3: TGTGCCAGCAGCTTAGGTCCGTACAATCTTCACTATGGCTACACCTTC.

There are a few counts of this clone. Other DNA sequences in this specimen translate into the identical CDR3. This chain uses TRBV27 with TRBJ2-6; no firm D call. The CDR3 consists of 12 residues. Germline CDR1 MNHEY, CDR2 SMNVEV (reference sequence). Trimming cost V 4 bases and J 2 bases, with 0 bases left between them. The CDR3 bases are TGTGCCAGCAGTTCTGGGGCCAACGTCCTGACTTTC. Its translation: CASSSGANVLTF. The complete variable domain, with remaining parts taken from reference TRBV27 and TRBJ2-6, reads EAQVTQNPRYLITVTGKKLTVTCSQNMNHEYMSWYRQDPGLGLRQIYYSMNVEVTDKGDVPEGYKVSRKEKRNFPLILESPSPNQTSLYFCASSSGANVLTFGAGSRLTVL.

This sequence joins TRBV7-2 and TRBJ2-2, with TRBD1 matching 7 bases. J lost 4 bases, V lost 6 bases, and 8 bases had no gene match. There are 15 residues in the CDR3. The germline CDR1 and CDR2 sequences are SGHTA and FQGNSA. The CDR3 DNA is TGTGCCAGCAGGCGGACCACAGGGGTCACCGGGGAGCTGTTTTTT. Protein product: CASRRTTGVTGELFF.

This sequence joins TRBV7-2 and TRBJ2-7, with 12 bases that match TRBD2. J was trimmed by 2 bases and V by 4 bases; bases with no gene match: 9. Germline values: CDR1 SGHTA, CDR2 FQGNSA. CDR3 size: 17 residues. The CDR3 is CASSSRTSGAGPYEQYF. CDR3 sequence (DNA): TGTGCCAGCAGCTCGCGGACTAGCGGGGCTGGGCCCTACGAGCAGTACTTC. Full variable domain (remainder filled in from reference TRBV7-2 and TRBJ2-7): GAGVSQSPSNKVTEKGKDVELRCDPISGHTALYWYRQSLGQGLEFLIYFQGNSAPDKSGLPSDRFSAERTGGSVSTLTIQRTQQEDSAVYLCASSSRTSGAGPYEQYFGPGTRLTVT.

This chain connects TRBV27 to TRBJ2-7, with D maybe TRBD2 (7 bases). Germline loops: CDR1 MNHEY, CDR2 SMNVEV (reference sequence). The CDR3 consists of 16 residues. Trimming left V 7 bases short and J 3 bases short, with 22 bases between. The CDR3 DNA reads as TGTGCCAGCACGAATCACGATCCTAGGGGGGGCTACGAGCAGTACTTC. Translation: CASTNHDPRGGYEQYF.